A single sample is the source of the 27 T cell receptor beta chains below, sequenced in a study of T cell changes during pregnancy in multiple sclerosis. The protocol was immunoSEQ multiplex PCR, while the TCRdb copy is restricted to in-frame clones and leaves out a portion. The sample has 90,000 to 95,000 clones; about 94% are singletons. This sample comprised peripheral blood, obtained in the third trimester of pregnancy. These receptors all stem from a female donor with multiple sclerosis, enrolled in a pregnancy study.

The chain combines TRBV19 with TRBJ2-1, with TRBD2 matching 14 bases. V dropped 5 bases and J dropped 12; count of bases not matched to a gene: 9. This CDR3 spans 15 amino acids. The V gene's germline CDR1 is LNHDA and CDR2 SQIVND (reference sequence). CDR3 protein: CASSLRTSGGPGQFF. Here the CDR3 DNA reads TGTGCCAGTAGTCTTCGGACTAGCGGGGGGCCGGGGCAGTTCTTC. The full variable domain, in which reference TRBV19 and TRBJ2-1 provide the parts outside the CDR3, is DGGITQSPKYLFRKEGQNVTLSCEQNLNHDAMYWYRQDPGQGLRLIYYSQIVNDFQKGDIAEGYSVSREKKESFPLTVTSAQKNPTAFYLCASSLRTSGGPGQFFGPGTRLTVL.

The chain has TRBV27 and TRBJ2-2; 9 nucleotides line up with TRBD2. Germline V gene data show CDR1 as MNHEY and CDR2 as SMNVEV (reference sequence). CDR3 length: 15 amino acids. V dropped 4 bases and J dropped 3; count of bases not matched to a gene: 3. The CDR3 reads CASSSLAGHTGELFF. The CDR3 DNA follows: TGTGCCAGCAGTTCGCTAGCGGGACACACCGGGGAGCTGTTTTTT.

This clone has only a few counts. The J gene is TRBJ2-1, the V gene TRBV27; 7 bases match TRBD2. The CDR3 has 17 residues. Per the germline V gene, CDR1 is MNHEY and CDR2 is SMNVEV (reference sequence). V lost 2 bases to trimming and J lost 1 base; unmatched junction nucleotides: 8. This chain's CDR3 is CASSLTSWGGSYNEQFF. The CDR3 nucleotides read TGTGCCAGCAGTTTAACCTCTTGGGGGGGATCCTACAATGAGCAGTTCTTC.

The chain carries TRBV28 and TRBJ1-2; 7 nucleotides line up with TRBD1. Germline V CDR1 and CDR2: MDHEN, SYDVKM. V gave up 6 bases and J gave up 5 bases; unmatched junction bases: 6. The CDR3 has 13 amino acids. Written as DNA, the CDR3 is TGTGCCAGCAGACAGACAGGGCGATATGGCTACACCTTC. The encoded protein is CASRQTGRYGYTF.

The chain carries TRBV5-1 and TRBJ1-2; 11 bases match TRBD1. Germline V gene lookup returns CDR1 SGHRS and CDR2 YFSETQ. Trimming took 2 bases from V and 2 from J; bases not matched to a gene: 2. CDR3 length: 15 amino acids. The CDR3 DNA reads TGCGCCAGCAGCTTAGGACAGGGGGCAAACTATGGCTACACCTTC. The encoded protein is CASSLGQGANYGYTF.

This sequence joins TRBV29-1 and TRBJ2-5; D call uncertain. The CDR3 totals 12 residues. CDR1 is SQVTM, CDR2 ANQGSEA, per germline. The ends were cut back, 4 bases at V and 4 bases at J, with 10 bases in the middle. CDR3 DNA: TGCAGCGTTGGACTGGAAGGAGAGACCCAGTACTTC. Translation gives CSVGLEGETQYF.

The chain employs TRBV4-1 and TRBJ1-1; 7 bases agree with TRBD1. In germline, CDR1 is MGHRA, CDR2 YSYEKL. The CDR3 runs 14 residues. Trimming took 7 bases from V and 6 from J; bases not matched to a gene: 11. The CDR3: CASNPGQTQPEAFF. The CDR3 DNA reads TGCGCCAGCAATCCGGGACAGACCCAGCCTGAAGCTTTCTTT.

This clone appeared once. DNA of the CDR3: TGCGCCAGCAGCTTGTCAGGGCTTGTTACCTACGAGCAGTACTTC. It specifies CASSLSGLVTYEQYF. The chain combines TRBV5-1 with TRBJ2-7, with D possibly TRBD1 on 5 matching bases. V lost 1 base and J 2 bases, leaving 13 bases between the germline ends. CDR1 SGHRS and CDR2 YFSETQ come from the germline V gene. This CDR3 has 15 amino acids.

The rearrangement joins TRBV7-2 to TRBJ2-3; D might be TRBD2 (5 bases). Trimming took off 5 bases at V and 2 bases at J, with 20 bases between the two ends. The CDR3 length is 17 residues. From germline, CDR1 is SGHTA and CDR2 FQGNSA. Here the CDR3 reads CASSPRDNGRVTDTQYF. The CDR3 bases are TGTGCCAGCAGCCCTCGGGATAATGGGCGGGTCACAGATACGCAGTATTTT.

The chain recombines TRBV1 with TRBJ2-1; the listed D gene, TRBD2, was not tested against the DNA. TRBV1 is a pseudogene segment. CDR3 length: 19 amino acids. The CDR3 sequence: CTSSQDLGLAGDSYNEQFF. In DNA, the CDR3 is TGCACCAGCAGCCAAGATCTGGGACTAGCGGGAGACTCCTACAATGAGCAGTTCTTC.

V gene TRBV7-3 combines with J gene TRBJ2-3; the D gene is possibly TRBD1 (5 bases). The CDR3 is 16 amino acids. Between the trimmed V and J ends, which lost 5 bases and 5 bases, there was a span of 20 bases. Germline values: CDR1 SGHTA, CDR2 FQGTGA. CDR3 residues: CASSPLPSSQEDTQYF. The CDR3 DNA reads TGTGCCAGCAGCCCTTTGCCCTCATCACAGGAAGATACGCAGTATTTT.

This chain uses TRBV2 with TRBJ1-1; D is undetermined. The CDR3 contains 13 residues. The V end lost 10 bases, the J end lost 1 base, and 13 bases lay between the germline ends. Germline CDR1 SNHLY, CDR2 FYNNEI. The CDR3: CATRGDWNTEAFF. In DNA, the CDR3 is TGTGCCACCAGAGGCGACTGGAACACTGAAGCTTTCTTT. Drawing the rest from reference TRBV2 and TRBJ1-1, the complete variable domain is EPEVTQTPSHQVTQMGQEVILRCVPISNHLYFYWYRQILGQKVEFLVSFYNNEISEKSEIFDDQFSVERPDGSNFTLKIRSTKLEDSAMYFCATRGDWNTEAFFGQGTRLTVV.

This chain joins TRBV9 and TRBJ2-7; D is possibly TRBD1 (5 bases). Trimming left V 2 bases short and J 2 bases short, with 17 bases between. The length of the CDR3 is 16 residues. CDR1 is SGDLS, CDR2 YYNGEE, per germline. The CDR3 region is CASSVDPLIGAYEQYF. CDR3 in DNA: TGTGCCAGCAGCGTCGACCCGCTAATAGGGGCCTACGAGCAGTACTTC.

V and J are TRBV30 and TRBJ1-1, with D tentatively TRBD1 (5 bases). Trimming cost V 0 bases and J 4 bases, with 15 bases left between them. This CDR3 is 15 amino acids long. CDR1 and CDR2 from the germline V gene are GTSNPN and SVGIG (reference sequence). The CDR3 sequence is CAWSVTLVGATEAFF. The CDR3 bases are TGTGCCTGGAGTGTGACACTTGTAGGGGCCACTGAAGCTTTCTTT.

The CDR3 is CASSLYRDISYEQYF. CDR3 DNA: TGTGCCAGCAGCTTATACCGGGACATCTCCTACGAGCAGTACTTC. V is TRBV5-6 and J is TRBJ2-7, with D tentatively TRBD1 (6 bases). Germline V gene sequence: CDR1 SGHDT, CDR2 YYEEEE. The CDR3 sequence is 15 residues long. V lost 2 bases, J lost 0 bases, and 12 bases lay in between.

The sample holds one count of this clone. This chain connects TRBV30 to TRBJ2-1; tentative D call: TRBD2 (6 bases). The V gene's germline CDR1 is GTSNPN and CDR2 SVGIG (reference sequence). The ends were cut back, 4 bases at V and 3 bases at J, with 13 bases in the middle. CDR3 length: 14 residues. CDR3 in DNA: TGTGCCTGGAACACAGGACTACGCTACAATGAGCAGTTCTTC. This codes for CAWNTGLRYNEQFF.

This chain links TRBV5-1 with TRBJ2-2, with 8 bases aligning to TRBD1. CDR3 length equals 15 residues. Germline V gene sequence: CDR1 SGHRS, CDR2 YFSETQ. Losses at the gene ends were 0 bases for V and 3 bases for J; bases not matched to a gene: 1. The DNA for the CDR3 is TGCGCCAGCAGCTTGGCAGGGGGCGACACCGGGGAGCTGTTTTTT. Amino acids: CASSLAGGDTGELFF.

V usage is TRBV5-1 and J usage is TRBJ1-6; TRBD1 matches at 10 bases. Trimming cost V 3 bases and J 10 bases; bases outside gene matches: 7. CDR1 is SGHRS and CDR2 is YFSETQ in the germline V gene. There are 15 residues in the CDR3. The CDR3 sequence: CASSYRDRGSSPLHF. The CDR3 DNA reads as TGCGCCAGCAGCTACCGGGACAGGGGATCCTCACCCCTCCACTTT.

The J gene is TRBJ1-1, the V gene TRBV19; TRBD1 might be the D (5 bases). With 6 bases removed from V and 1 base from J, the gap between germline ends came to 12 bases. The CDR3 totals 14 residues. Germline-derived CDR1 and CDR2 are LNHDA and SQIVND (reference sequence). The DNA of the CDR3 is TGTGCCAGTAGAATCGGGGGGGAGAACACTGAAGCTTTCTTT. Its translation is CASRIGGENTEAFF.

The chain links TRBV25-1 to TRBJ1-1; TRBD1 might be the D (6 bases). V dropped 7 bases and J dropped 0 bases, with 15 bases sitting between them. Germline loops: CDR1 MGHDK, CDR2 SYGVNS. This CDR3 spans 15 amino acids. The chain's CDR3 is CASTPRGYMNTEAFF. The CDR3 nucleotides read TGTGCCAGCACCCCAAGGGGGTACATGAACACTGAAGCTTTCTTT.

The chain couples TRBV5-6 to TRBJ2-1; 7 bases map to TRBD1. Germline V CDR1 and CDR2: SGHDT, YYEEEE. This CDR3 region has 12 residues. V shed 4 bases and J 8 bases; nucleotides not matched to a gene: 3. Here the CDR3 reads CASSIQGYEQFF. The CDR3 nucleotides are TGTGCCAGCAGCATACAGGGGTATGAGCAGTTCTTC.

CDR3 residues: CASSHLSGGGYTQYF. For the CDR3, the DNA is TGTGCCAGCAGTCACCTGAGCGGGGGCGGGTATACGCAGTATTTT. The gene calls are TRBV28 and TRBJ2-3, with 8 bases fitting TRBD2. The V gene end was trimmed by 5 bases and the J gene end by 7 bases; junction bases not matched to a gene: 11. The CDR3 runs to 15 residues. Germline V lookup: CDR1 MDHEN, CDR2 SYDVKM.

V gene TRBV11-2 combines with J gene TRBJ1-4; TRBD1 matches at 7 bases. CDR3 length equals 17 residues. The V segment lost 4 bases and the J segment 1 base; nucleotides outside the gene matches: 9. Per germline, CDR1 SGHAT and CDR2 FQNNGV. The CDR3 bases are TGTGCCAGCAGCTCCATGGGGACAGTTCTAACTAATGAAAAACTGTTTTTT. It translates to CASSSMGTVLTNEKLFF.

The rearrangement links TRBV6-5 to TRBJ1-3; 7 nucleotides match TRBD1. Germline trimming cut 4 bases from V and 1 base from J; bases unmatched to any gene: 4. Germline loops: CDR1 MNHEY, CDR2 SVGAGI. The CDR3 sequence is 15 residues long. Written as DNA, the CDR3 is TGTGCCAGCAGTTCACCGACAGGGTCTGGAAACACCATATATTTT. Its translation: CASSSPTGSGNTIYF.

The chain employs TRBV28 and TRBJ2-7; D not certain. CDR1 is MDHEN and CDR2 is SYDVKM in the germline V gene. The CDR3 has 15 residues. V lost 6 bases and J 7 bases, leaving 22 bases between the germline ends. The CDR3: CASSSPRVSLSEQYF. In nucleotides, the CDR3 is TGTGCCAGCAGCTCCCCCCGGGTCTCACTAAGTGAGCAGTACTTC.

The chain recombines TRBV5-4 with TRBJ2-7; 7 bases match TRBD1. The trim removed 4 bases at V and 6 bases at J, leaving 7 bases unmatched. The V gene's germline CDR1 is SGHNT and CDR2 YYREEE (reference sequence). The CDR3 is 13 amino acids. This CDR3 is CASSLTGTGEQYF. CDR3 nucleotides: TGTGCCAGCAGCCTGACAGGGACGGGCGAGCAGTACTTC.

CDR3 sequence (DNA): TGTGCCAGCAGTCCGCCCCGAGACAGAGGATACACCGGGGAGCTGTTTTTT. Its protein is CASSPPRDRGYTGELFF. The chain links TRBV7-2 to TRBJ2-2; the D gene is possibly TRBD1 (5 bases). CDR3 length equals 17 residues. Germline values: CDR1 SGHTA, CDR2 FQGNSA. Trimming left V 6 bases short and J 3 bases short, with 20 bases between.